The present entry profiles one TCR beta chain with its context. This clonotype appeared many times. The antigen it binds to is not known. It has no much larger one-base neighbor in the sample; base qualities were not kept. The data originate from a study of early T cells in non-severe SARS-CoV-2 infection (dated by TCRdb to about 2021). Broadly, across the study: Because TCR sequencing relied on bulk RNA taken from unsorted whole blood, pairing of alpha and beta chains was not possible.

Library preparation was by 5' RACE. The listed sequencing device is NextSeq 500. To correct for sequencing error and PCR bias, the TCR library protocol tagged individual cDNA molecules with unique molecular identifiers. Sequencing covered both TCR alpha and beta chains, and within each sample the abundances of alpha and beta sequences were tightly co-correlated. The paper's processing steps were these. V gene, J gene and CDR3 annotation of TCR sequences was performed with Decombinator V4. Expanded TCRs were defined as changing significantly between any two time points under a Poisson model with p below 0.0001. TCR abundances were normalised to the total number of TCRs sequenced per sample and were expressed as counts per million. MAIT TCRs were defined by TRAV1-2 paired with TRAJ12, TRAJ20 or TRAJ33, and iNKT TCRs by TRAV10 paired with TRAJ18. VDJdb, accessed 1 November 2021, was searched for CMV, EBV and SARS-CoV-2 annotated TCRs, excluding TCRs annotated for multiple antigens. TCRdb reworked the public reads: Q25 trimming with fastp, MiXCR clone assembly, productive beta chains retained. Every CDR3 protein is listed once, alongside the most common genes and DNA of its rows. These V and J calls originate from TCRdb's pipeline instead of the authors' own analysis. In all, the sample holds about 60,000 distinct CDR3 sequences, and 11% of those were seen once. Just under 3% of the sample is held by the ten biggest clonotypes.

The research as a whole found: VDJdb matching was skewed toward anti-spike CD8 responses and likely underestimated virus-specific expansions by missing private and CD4 specificities.

A case-control design nested within a healthcare worker cohort in London, UK, was used, with weekly nasopharyngeal swab PCR tests and blood sampling performed. Healthcare workers were enrolled in the week of the UK lockdown, from 23 to 31 March 2020, and were followed every week for up to roughly 15 weeks. Via the germline V gene (reference sequence), CDR1 is MNHNY and CDR2 SVGAGI. The CDR3 covers 14 residues, taking in both the cysteine and the phenylalanine. The DNA shown is the 42-base CDR3, in frame from base 1. V trim: 5 bases; J trim: 4 bases; unmatched bases: 6. The sequencing here drew on whole blood, taken at baseline. The chain links TRBV6-6 with TRBJ1-2; 8 bases in the junction line up with TRBD1. This TCR came from an adult who was a healthcare worker with PCR-confirmed SARS-CoV-2 infection or an uninfected control (not recorded which). The nucleotide sequence is TGTGCCAGCAGTCCAGGGGGCACGGGCTATGGCTACACCTTC. It codes for CASSPGGTGYGYTF.